The 18 T cell receptor beta chains below all came from one sample that was sequenced in a study of graft-versus-host responses after intestinal transplantation. These receptors have no identified antigens. Here immunoSEQ multiplex PCR was the method, and the copy in TCRdb shows in-frame clones only, minus some. In the table there are 70,000 to 95,000 clones, about 93% of which are singletons. Sequenced here: unstimulated CD8+ T cells sorted from spleen or lymph node cells, sampled before transplant. Receptors originate from a human donor who was the organ donor for an intestinal transplant.

The V call is TRBV7-9, the J call TRBJ1-1; the D is unclear. There are 15 residues in the CDR3. With 1 base removed from V and 3 bases from J, the gap between germline ends came to 12 bases. Germline CDR1 and CDR2: SEHNR and FQNEAQ (reference sequence). The DNA of the CDR3 is TGTGCCAGCAGCTTAGTGGGCGAGTTGCACACTGAAGCTTTCTTT. Its protein product is CASSLVGELHTEAFF.

The chain has TRBV10-3 and TRBJ2-1, with D possibly matching TRBD1 (7 bases). Trimming removed 8 bases at V and 4 bases at J, with 15 bases between. Germline CDR1 reads ENHRY; CDR2 reads SYGVKD. The CDR3 length is 14 residues. The CDR3 is CAIGDSRGYNEQFF. CDR3 bases: TGTGCCATCGGGGACAGCCGGGGGTACAATGAGCAGTTCTTC.

J is TRBJ1-4 and V is TRBV7-9; unclear D gene. The germline CDR1 and CDR2 sequences are SEHNR and FQNEAQ (reference sequence). The V and J ends lost 5 bases and 8 bases respectively, with 21 bases between them. There are 16 residues in the CDR3. CDR3 bases: TGTGCCAGCAGCGGCGGGCGGGCCCCGGTGGAGGAAAAACTGTTTTTT. Its protein is CASSGGRAPVEEKLFF. Full variable domain (missing parts from reference TRBV7-9 and TRBJ1-4): DTGVSQNPRHKITKRGQNVTFRCDPISEHNRLYWYRQTLGQGPEFLTYFQNEAQLEKSRLLSDRFSAERPKGSFSTLEIQRTEQGDSAMYLCASSGGRAPVEEKLFFGSGTQLSVL.

The J gene is TRBJ2-3, the V gene TRBV2; 9 bases agree with TRBD1. Trimming cost V 8 bases and J 2 bases; bases outside gene matches: 11. CDR1 and CDR2 (germline): SNHLY, FYNNEI. The CDR3 runs 16 residues. The CDR3 here is CASLFPGQGNTDTQYF. CDR3 nucleotides: TGTGCCAGCCTATTCCCGGGACAGGGTAACACAGATACGCAGTATTTT.

Remarks on this clone: Other DNA variants within this sample encode the same CDR3. V gene TRBV19 combines with J gene TRBJ2-7; TRBD1 matches at 11 bases. The junction had 4 bases not matched to a gene; V was cut back by 6 bases and J by 3 bases. The CDR3 totals 14 residues. Germline V gene lookup returns CDR1 LNHDA and CDR2 SQIVND (reference sequence). The CDR3 DNA reads as TGTGCCAGTAGCTCCGGGACAGGGGGCTACGAGCAGTACTTC. It specifies CASSSGTGGYEQYF.

J is TRBJ2-3 and V is TRBV5-5; 7 bases align to TRBD2. The CDR3 loop spans 13 amino acids. Germline V gene lookup returns CDR1 SGHKS and CDR2 YYEKEE (reference sequence). V gave up 4 bases and J gave up 11 bases; unmatched junction bases: 10. The CDR3 DNA reads TGTGCCAGCAGCCTGGGGGGGGTAAATAAGCAGTATTTT. This codes for CASSLGGVNKQYF.

This clone was picked up one time. The chain carries TRBV15 and TRBJ2-3, with TRBD2 matching 10 bases. Germline V gives CDR1 LNHNV, CDR2 YYDKDF (reference sequence). V lost 0 bases and J lost 0; bases outside the gene matches: 9. CDR3 length: 19 amino acids. The DNA of the CDR3 is TGTGCCACCAGCAGAGATCCCCCTAGCGGGGGCCAAAGCACAGATACGCAGTATTTT. This translates into CATSRDPPSGGQSTDTQYF.

The chain couples TRBV27 to TRBJ2-1; TRBD2 agrees at 7 bases. Germline CDR1 MNHEY, CDR2 SMNVEV (reference sequence). V was pared by 0 bases and J by 5 bases, with 4 bases of the junction left unmatched. The CDR3 covers 15 residues. The CDR3 sequence: CASSLSAGRDNEQFF. DNA of the CDR3: TGTGCCAGCAGTTTATCAGCGGGACGGGACAATGAGCAGTTCTTC.

For the CDR3, the DNA is TGTGCCAGCAGTTTTCCCAGTAACACCGGGGAGCTGTTTTTT. Residues: CASSFPSNTGELFF. The rearrangement links TRBV27 to TRBJ2-2; D gene ambiguous. The CDR3 is 14 residues long. V was pared by 3 bases and J by 2 bases, with 7 bases between. Germline lookup yields CDR1 MNHEY and CDR2 SMNVEV (reference sequence).

The chain is built from TRBV6-5 and TRBJ2-1; the match to TRBD2 covers 9 bases. V shed 6 bases, J shed 4 bases, and the junction held 7 bases outside the gene matches. The CDR3 has 15 residues. Germline lookup yields CDR1 MNHEY and CDR2 SVGAGI. CDR3 in amino acids: CASSLSGSDYNEQFF. The CDR3, as DNA: TGTGCCAGCAGCCTTAGCGGGAGCGATTACAATGAGCAGTTCTTC.

The V call is TRBV27, the J call TRBJ1-2, with 7 positions matching TRBD1. The CDR3 runs 15 residues. V lost 3 bases and J lost 4; bases outside the gene matches: 8. Germline assignment: CDR1 MNHEY and CDR2 SMNVEV (reference sequence). Here the CDR3 DNA reads TGTGCCAGCAGTTTTGCCGGGGCAGGGGGCTATGGCTACACCTTC. Protein sequence: CASSFAGAGGYGYTF.

Regarding this clone: Other nucleotide sequences in the sample specify the same CDR3. This sequence joins TRBV5-4 and TRBJ2-7; D might be TRBD2 (5 bases). V was shortened by 5 bases and J by 0 bases, with 9 bases between the two germline ends. The CDR3 sequence is 13 residues long. Per germline, CDR1 SGHNT and CDR2 YYREEE (reference sequence). The DNA of the CDR3 is TGTGCCAGCAGGCTCCGGGGCTCCTACGAGCAGTACTTC. Translated: CASRLRGSYEQYF.

The chain is built from TRBV10-2 and TRBJ1-5; no clear D gene. Per the germline V gene, CDR1 is WSHSY and CDR2 is SAAADI. The length of the CDR3 is 13 residues. Between the trimmed V and J ends, which lost 6 bases and 2 bases, there was a span of 8 bases. Here the CDR3 DNA reads TGCGCCAGCAGCCCCGGGGGCAATCAGCCCCAGCATTTT. Translated: CASSPGGNQPQHF.

The J gene is TRBJ2-7, the V gene TRBV5-4, with 7 bases aligning to TRBD1. V was clipped by 0 bases and J by 5 bases; unmatched bases: 17. The CDR3 is 18 residues long. The germline gives CDR1 SGHNT, CDR2 YYREEE (reference sequence). The CDR3 reads CASSLEGRIDREGNEQYF. The CDR3 DNA is TGTGCCAGCAGCTTGGAGGGCCGCATCGACAGGGAAGGAAACGAGCAGTACTTC.

V gene TRBV19 combines with J gene TRBJ2-7; weak D call: TRBD2 (6 bases). The CDR3 sequence is 13 residues long. V shed 3 bases and J shed 9 bases, with 15 bases lying between them. Per germline, CDR1 LNHDA and CDR2 SQIVND (reference sequence). Here the CDR3 reads CASSISGLYTQYF. As DNA, the CDR3 is TGTGCCAGTAGTATCTCGGGACTGTACACGCAGTACTTC.

The chain recombines TRBV4-1 with TRBJ1-1, with D perhaps matching TRBD1 (6 bases). Trimming left V 4 bases short and J 4 bases short, with 13 bases between. This CDR3 is built from 14 residues. Germline CDR1 MGHRA, CDR2 YSYEKL. In DNA form, the CDR3 reads TGCGCCAGCAGCCGCCTAACAGGGCCCACTGAAGCTTTCTTT. Amino acid sequence: CASSRLTGPTEAFF.

The gene calls are TRBV6-5 and TRBJ1-1; the D is unclear. V lost 0 bases and J lost 0, with 11 bases in between. The CDR3 length is 16 residues. CDR1 and CDR2 (germline): MNHEY, SVGAGI. In nucleotides, the CDR3 is TGTGCCAGCAGTTACTCGATCGAGGGAATGAACACTGAAGCTTTCTTT. It is translated as CASSYSIEGMNTEAFF.

The chain uses TRBV5-1 and TRBJ2-1, with D possibly being TRBD1 (6 bases). Germline V CDR1 and CDR2: SGHRS, YFSETQ. There are 17 residues in the CDR3. Deletions cut 0 bases from V and 9 bases from J, with 22 bases between. The CDR3 nucleotides are TGCGCCAGCAGCTTGGGGTTGGGTGAGGGGACAAACTCTGAGCAGTTCTTC. This encodes CASSLGLGEGTNSEQFF.